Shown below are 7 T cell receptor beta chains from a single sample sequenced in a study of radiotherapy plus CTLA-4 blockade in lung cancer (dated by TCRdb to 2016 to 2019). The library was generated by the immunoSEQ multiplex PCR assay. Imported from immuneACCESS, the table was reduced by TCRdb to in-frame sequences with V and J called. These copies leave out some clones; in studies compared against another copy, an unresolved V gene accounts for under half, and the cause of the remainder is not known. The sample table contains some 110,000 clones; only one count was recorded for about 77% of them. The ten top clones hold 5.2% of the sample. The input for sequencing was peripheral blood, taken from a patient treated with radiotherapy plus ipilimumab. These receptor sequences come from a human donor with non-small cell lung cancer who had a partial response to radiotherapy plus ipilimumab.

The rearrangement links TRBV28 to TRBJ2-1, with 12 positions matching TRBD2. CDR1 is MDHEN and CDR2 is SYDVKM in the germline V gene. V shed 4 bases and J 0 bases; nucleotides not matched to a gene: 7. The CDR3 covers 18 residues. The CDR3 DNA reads TGTGCCAGCAGTTCTTGGACTAGCGGGGTTAGCTCCTACAATGAGCAGTTCTTC. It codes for CASSSWTSGVSSYNEQFF. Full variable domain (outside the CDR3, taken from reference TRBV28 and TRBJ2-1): DVKVTQSSRYLVKRTGEKVFLECVQDMDHENMFWYRQDPGLGLRLIYFSYDVKMKEKGDIPEGYSVSREKKERFSLILESASTNQTSMYLCASSSWTSGVSSYNEQFFGPGTRLTVL.

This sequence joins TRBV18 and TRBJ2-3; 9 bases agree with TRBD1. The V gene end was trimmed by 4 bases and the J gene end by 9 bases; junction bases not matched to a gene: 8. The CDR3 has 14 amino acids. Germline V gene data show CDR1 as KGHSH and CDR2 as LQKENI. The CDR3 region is CASSLRTGEETQYF. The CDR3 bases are TGTGCCAGCTCACTACGGACAGGGGAGGAGACGCAGTATTTT.

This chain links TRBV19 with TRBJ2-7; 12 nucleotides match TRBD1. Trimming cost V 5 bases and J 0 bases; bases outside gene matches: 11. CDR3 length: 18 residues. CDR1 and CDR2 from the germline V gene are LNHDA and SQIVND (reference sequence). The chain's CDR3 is CASSAGTGGAGNSYEQYF. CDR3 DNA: TGTGCCAGTAGTGCCGGGACAGGGGGCGCAGGCAACTCCTACGAGCAGTACTTC.

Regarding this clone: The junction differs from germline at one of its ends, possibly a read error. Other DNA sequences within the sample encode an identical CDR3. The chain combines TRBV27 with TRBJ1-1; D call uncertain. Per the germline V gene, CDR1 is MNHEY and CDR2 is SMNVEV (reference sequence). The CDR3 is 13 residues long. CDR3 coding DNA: TGCGCCAGCAGTATTACACGGAACACTGAAGCTTTCTTT. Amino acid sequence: CASSITRNTEAFF.

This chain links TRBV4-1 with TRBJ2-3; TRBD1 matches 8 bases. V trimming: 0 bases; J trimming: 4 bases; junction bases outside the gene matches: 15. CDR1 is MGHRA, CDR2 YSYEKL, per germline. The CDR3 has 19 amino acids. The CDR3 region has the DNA TGCGCCAGCAGCCAAGAAATCAACAGGGGGTCCCTCTTCGCAGATACGCAGTATTTT. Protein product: CASSQEINRGSLFADTQYF.

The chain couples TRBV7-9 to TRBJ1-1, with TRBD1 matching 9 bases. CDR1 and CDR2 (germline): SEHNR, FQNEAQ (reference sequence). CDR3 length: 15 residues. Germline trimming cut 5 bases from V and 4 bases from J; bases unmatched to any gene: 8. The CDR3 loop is CASSPETGGFTEAFF. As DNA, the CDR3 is TGTGCCAGCAGCCCTGAGACAGGGGGTTTCACTGAAGCTTTCTTT.

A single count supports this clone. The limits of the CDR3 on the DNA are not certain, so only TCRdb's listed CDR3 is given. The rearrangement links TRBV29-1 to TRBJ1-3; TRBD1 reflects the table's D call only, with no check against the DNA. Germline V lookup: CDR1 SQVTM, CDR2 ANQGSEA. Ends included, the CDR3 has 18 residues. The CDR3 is CGCAALNFKGVSGNTIYF.